This entry lists 24 T cell receptor beta chains sequenced from one sample in a study of shared clonotypes between healthy human individuals. Here immunoSEQ multiplex PCR was the method, and the copy in TCRdb shows in-frame clones only, minus some. The sample includes about 1 million clones, around 76% of them seen just once. Sequencing was done on a sample of memory CD4+ T cells sorted from blood. Specified subset: CD45RA-negative fraction. These receptors came from a man between 18 and 35 years old in good health.

This clone was detected only a few times. The chain employs TRBV11-3 and TRBJ2-7; 8 bases match TRBD1. The ends lost 2 bases at V and 3 bases at J; junction bases unmatched: 3. The germline gives CDR1 SGHNT, CDR2 YENEEA. CDR3 size: 14 residues. The DNA for the CDR3 is TGTGCCAGCAGCTTACGACAGGGGAACTACGAGCAGTACTTC. Translation: CASSLRQGNYEQYF. The whole variable domain, remainder taken from reference TRBV11-3 and TRBJ2-7, is EAGVVQSPRYKIIEKKQPVAFWCNPISGHNTLYWYLQNLGQGPELLIRYENEEAVDDSQLPKDRFSAERLKGVDSTLKIQPAELGDSAVYLCASSLRQGNYEQYFGPGTRLTVT.

On this clone itself: Different DNA sequences within this sample yield the same CDR3. The chain has TRBV2 and TRBJ2-7; D unresolved. The CDR3 is 11 residues long. Germline-derived CDR1 and CDR2 are SNHLY and FYNNEI. The V end was cut by 8 bases, the J end by 3 bases, with 8 bases between. As DNA, the CDR3 is TGTGCCAGCCGGCCGAGCTACGAGCAGTACTTC. Amino acids: CASRPSYEQYF.

This clone showed up many times. This rearrangement joins TRBV2 to TRBJ1-5, with D unresolved. The CDR3 spans 14 residues. Trimming removed 5 bases at V and 6 bases at J, with 14 bases between. Germline lookup yields CDR1 SNHLY and CDR2 FYNNEI. CDR3 sequence: CASSTSDGLQPQHF. The CDR3 DNA sequence: TGTGCCAGCAGTACCTCGGACGGTCTTCAGCCCCAGCATTTT.

Of note for this clone: A much bigger clone sits one base away, suggesting this may be a read error. This chain connects TRBV7-2 to TRBJ2-5; 7 bases fit TRBD2. The CDR3 sequence is 13 residues long. CDR1 and CDR2 (germline): SGHTA, FQGNSA. The V segment lost 1 base and the J segment 5 bases; nucleotides outside the gene matches: 1. CDR3 sequence: CASSLDGRETQYF. CDR3 coding DNA: TGTGCCAGCAGCTTAGACGGGAGGGAGACCCAGTACTTC.

The chain is built from TRBV5-1 and TRBJ1-6; 8 bases fit TRBD1. The CDR3 totals 16 residues. Unmatched junction bases numbered 8, after V lost 4 bases and J lost 5 bases. Germline CDR1 and CDR2: SGHRS and YFSETQ. CDR3 sequence: CASSADRGPDNSPLHF. CDR3 nucleotides: TGCGCCAGCAGCGCAGACAGGGGCCCGGATAATTCACCCCTCCACTTT.

The rearrangement joins TRBV25-1 to TRBJ1-2, with D maybe TRBD1 (5 bases). The CDR3 is made up of 16 amino acids. V lost 6 bases, J lost 5 bases, and 22 bases lay in between. In germline, CDR1 is MGHDK, CDR2 SYGVNS. This chain's CDR3 is CASSERNQGLGYGYTF. In nucleotides, the CDR3 is TGTGCCAGCAGCGAAAGGAACCAGGGCCTGGGGTATGGCTACACCTTC.

V usage is TRBV4-3 and J usage is TRBJ1-3; D may be TRBD1 (5 bases). Trimming took 2 bases from V and 4 from J, leaving 9 bases between them. Germline loops: CDR1 LGHNA, CDR2 YSLEER. This CDR3 is built from 14 residues. The CDR3 is CASSQTSGGNTIYF. CDR3 sequence (DNA): TGCGCCAGCAGCCAAACTTCAGGGGGAAACACCATATATTTT.

The V and J genes are TRBV6-1 and TRBJ2-7, with a weak D call TRBD1 (6 bases). CDR1 MNHNS and CDR2 SASEGT come from the germline V gene. The CDR3 consists of 13 residues. Deletions cut 8 bases from V and 2 bases from J, with 13 bases between. For the CDR3, the DNA is TGTGCCAGCTTTGGCAGGGGTACCTACGAGCAGTACTTC. The encoded protein is CASFGRGTYEQYF.

As for this clone: In the same sample, other DNA sequences code for this CDR3. V is TRBV5-4 and J is TRBJ2-3, with 12 bases matching TRBD2. This CDR3 has 15 residues. Unmatched junction bases numbered 1, after V lost 1 base and J lost 4 bases. Germline loops: CDR1 SGHNT, CDR2 YYREEE (reference sequence). In nucleotides, the CDR3 is TGTGCCAGCAGCTTGCTAGCGGGGGGGTCAGATACGCAGTATTTT. Its translation: CASSLLAGGSDTQYF.

The chain combines TRBV7-3 with TRBJ2-1, with D possibly matching TRBD1 (7 bases). Germline CDR1 is SGHTA and CDR2 is FQGTGA. The V and J ends lost 3 bases and 8 bases respectively, with 17 bases between them. CDR3 length: 15 amino acids. The CDR3: CASSFTPARGDEQFF. CDR3 bases: TGTGCCAGCAGCTTTACCCCCGCCAGGGGGGATGAGCAGTTCTTC. The variable domain in full, completed from reference TRBV7-3 and TRBJ2-1, reads GAGVSQTPSNKVTEKGKYVELRCDPISGHTALYWYRQSLGQGPEFLIYFQGTGAADDSGLPNDRFFAVRPEGSVSTLKIQRTERGDSAVYLCASSFTPARGDEQFFGPGTRLTVL.

This clone has just one count. Other DNA variants within this sample encode the same CDR3. The chain recombines TRBV12-5 with TRBJ2-2; D gene unclear. Trimming cost V 6 bases and J 3 bases, with 8 bases left between them. Germline V gene sequence: CDR1 LGHNT, CDR2 FRNRAP. The CDR3 runs 13 residues. This CDR3 is CASGLTDTGELFF. The CDR3 DNA follows: TGTGCTAGTGGCCTAACGGACACCGGGGAGCTGTTTTTT.

This clone was seen at least ten times. The chain has TRBV6-1 and TRBJ1-5; D remains ambiguous. Germline V gives CDR1 MNHNS, CDR2 SASEGT. This CDR3 has 15 amino acids. V was cut by 6 bases and J by 4 bases, with 16 bases left in between. The DNA for the CDR3 is TGTGCCAGCAGGTGGGAGGAGGGAGTAAATCAGCCCCAGCATTTT. Residues: CASRWEEGVNQPQHF.

This clone occurred once. In DNA, the CDR3 is TGTGCCAGCAGCTTTATCCGGACTAGCGGGGGGGCTAAGCAGTTCTTC. Amino acid sequence: CASSFIRTSGGAKQFF. This sequence joins TRBV7-2 and TRBJ2-1; 15 positions agree with TRBD2. Germline V gives CDR1 SGHTA, CDR2 FQGNSA. The CDR3 is made up of 16 amino acids. Trimming cost V 3 bases and J 11 bases; bases outside gene matches: 8. The whole variable domain, filled in from reference TRBV7-2 and TRBJ2-1, reads GAGVSQSPSNKVTEKGKDVELRCDPISGHTALYWYRQSLGQGLEFLIYFQGNSAPDKSGLPSDRFSAERTGGSVSTLTIQRTQQEDSAVYLCASSFIRTSGGAKQFFGPGTRLTVL.

The chain is built from TRBV4-3 and TRBJ2-7, with D uncertain. Germline CDR1 and CDR2: LGHNA and YSLEER. V was pared by 0 bases and J by 0 bases, with 9 bases between. The length of the CDR3 is 15 residues. In DNA form, the CDR3 reads TGCGCCAGCAGCCAAGACATTAACCTCTCCTACGAGCAGTACTTC. It specifies CASSQDINLSYEQYF.

The rearrangement links TRBV11-3 to TRBJ1-1; D is unclear. V was shortened by 5 bases and J by 0 bases, with 7 bases between the two germline ends. This CDR3 spans 13 amino acids. Germline loops: CDR1 SGHNT, CDR2 YENEEA. The DNA of the CDR3 is TGTGCCAGCAGCCGGCAAATGAACACTGAAGCTTTCTTT. Its translation is CASSRQMNTEAFF.

The chain is built from TRBV5-5 and TRBJ1-1; D might be TRBD1 (5 bases). The CDR3 contains 15 residues. Germline lookup yields CDR1 SGHKS and CDR2 YYEKEE (reference sequence). V was pared by 4 bases and J by 5 bases, with 18 bases between. The CDR3 spells CASSVHPGAGTEAFF. The CDR3 coding sequence is TGTGCCAGCAGCGTCCATCCTGGGGCGGGTACTGAAGCTTTCTTT.

This clone was detected only once. The rearrangement links TRBV9 to TRBJ2-2, with 8 bases fitting TRBD2. The ends lost 4 bases at V and 5 bases at J; junction bases unmatched: 10. The CDR3 has 16 amino acids. CDR1 and CDR2 from the germline V gene are SGDLS and YYNGEE. The CDR3 DNA reads as TGTGCCAGCAGCTTCGCGACAGGCGGGGGGACCGGGGAGCTGTTTTTT. This sequence encodes CASSFATGGGTGELFF.

V gene TRBV9 combines with J gene TRBJ2-7; 8 bases map to TRBD2. The CDR3 consists of 15 residues. Germline loops: CDR1 SGDLS, CDR2 YYNGEE. V dropped 0 bases and J dropped 5; count of bases not matched to a gene: 7. CDR3 nucleotides: TGTGCCAGCAGCGTAGGCGCGGGAGGTGTCAACGAGCAGTACTTC. Its translation: CASSVGAGGVNEQYF.

The CDR3 nucleotides are TGCGCCAGCAGCCGAACTAGCGTGGGAACAGATACGCAGTATTTT. It yields the protein CASSRTSVGTDTQYF. The V gene is TRBV4-1, the J gene TRBJ2-3; TRBD2 agrees at 7 bases. This CDR3 has 15 amino acids. The V gene's germline CDR1 is MGHRA and CDR2 YSYEKL. V was pared by 4 bases and J by 3 bases, with 7 bases of the junction left unmatched.

The V and J genes are TRBV5-1 and TRBJ2-7; tentatively, D is TRBD1 (6 bases). CDR1 is SGHRS, CDR2 YFSETQ, per germline. Trimming stripped 4 bases from V and 2 bases from J, with 16 bases between. This CDR3 spans 15 amino acids. CDR3 in DNA: TGCGCCAGCAGCCCATCATCGACAGGAGCCTACGAGCAGTACTTC. Encoded protein: CASSPSSTGAYEQYF.

This chain connects TRBV6-5 to TRBJ1-3, with 8 bases lining up with TRBD1. V dropped 7 bases and J dropped 7; count of bases not matched to a gene: 9. The V gene's germline CDR1 is MNHEY and CDR2 SVGAGI. The CDR3 is 14 amino acids. CDR3: CASKLDRGDNTIYF. The DNA of the CDR3 is TGTGCCAGCAAGCTAGACAGGGGAGATAACACCATATATTTT.

The gene calls are TRBV15 and TRBJ2-3, with D hard to call. The V gene's germline CDR1 is LNHNV and CDR2 YYDKDF (reference sequence). This CDR3 comprises 15 residues. V gave up 5 bases and J gave up 0 bases, with 12 bases separating them. CDR3 sequence: CATSFVSASTDTQYF. The CDR3 DNA follows: TGTGCCACCAGCTTCGTGAGCGCAAGCACAGATACGCAGTATTTT. Looking up the rest from reference TRBV15 and TRBJ2-3 gives the full variable domain: DAMVIQNPRYQVTQFGKPVTLSCSQTLNHNVMYWYQQKSSQAPKLLFHYYDKDFNNEADTPDNFQSRRPNTSFCFLDIRSPGLGDTAMYLCATSFVSASTDTQYFGPGTRLTVL.

In its sample, this clone was seen many times. This chain connects TRBV19 to TRBJ1-1, with D tentatively TRBD1 (6 bases). The germline gives CDR1 LNHDA, CDR2 SQIVND (reference sequence). CDR3 length: 13 amino acids. Trimming removed 7 bases at V and 6 bases at J, with 15 bases between. The CDR3, as DNA: TGTGCCAGTACCGGGGGGCGGTTCGCTGAAGCTTTCTTT. Its translation: CASTGGRFAEAFF. Drawing the rest from reference TRBV19 and TRBJ1-1, the complete variable domain is DGGITQSPKYLFRKEGQNVTLSCEQNLNHDAMYWYRQDPGQGLRLIYYSQIVNDFQKGDIAEGYSVSREKKESFPLTVTSAQKNPTAFYLCASTGGRFAEAFFGQGTRLTVV.

V usage is TRBV19 and J usage is TRBJ2-6; D is possibly TRBD1 (7 bases). Between the trimmed V and J ends, which lost 4 bases and 1 base, there was a span of 17 bases. The CDR3 runs 18 residues. Looked up from germline, CDR1 is LNHDA and CDR2 is SQIVND (reference sequence). The CDR3 sequence is CASSSPDRAGSGANVLTF. The CDR3 region has the DNA TGTGCCAGTAGTAGCCCCGACAGGGCGGGATCTGGGGCCAACGTCCTGACTTTC.